The clone carrying this T cell receptor (beta chain) was detected many times. What it binds is not known. These data are taken from a study of T-cell reconstitution after alpha-beta-depleted transplantation in children. General study points: Some patients' high day-60 TCRbeta diversity was traced to surviving recipient T cells and thymic progenitors. Roughly two months post-transplant, alpha-beta T cells reportedly originated from several hundred graft clones that had expanded.

V shed 6 bases and J shed 0 bases, with 23 bases lying between them. Germline CDR1 is SQVTM and CDR2 is ANQGSEA. CDR3 length: 17 amino acids. Unique molecular identifiers were incorporated when the TCRbeta library was constructed. TCRdb analysed the PCR reads with MiXCR anew, one entry per CDR3 protein. The data contain about 200,000 distinct CDR3 sequences, approximately 6% of them singletons. This specimen consisted of PBMCs, obtained before TCRalphabeta/CD19-depleted stem cell transplant. This sequence was found in a girl under three years old with combined immunodeficiency, due to receive a stem cell transplant. The rearrangement joins TRBV29-1 to TRBJ1-2, with D hard to call. CDR3 nucleotides: TGCAGCGTCCTGCTCCTAAATTCATACGCGGCTAACTATGGCTACACCTTC. It yields the protein CSVLLLNSYAANYGYTF.